This T cell receptor beta chain was identified during a study of blood T cell repertoires in COVID-19. Study-wide background: Nucleic acid was either cDNA or gDNA, and it came from T cells, B-cell-depleted T cells, or PBMCs.

The authors' processing: Estimates of nucleated cell counts were drawn from the amplification of reference gene primers. Assay used: immunoSEQ multiplex PCR; TCRdb lists only in-frame clones, some missing. V and J calls and clone size follow that table, whereas D and trimming were derived from the DNA. The sample contains 110,000 or so clones, roughly 87% of which appear only once. The germline CDR1 and CDR2 sequences are SGHDN and FVKESK. This CDR3 comprises 17 residues. After removal of 1 base from V and 2 bases from J, the junction contained 7 bases not matched to a gene. The count of this clone is one.

The chain recombines TRBV14 with TRBJ1-3, with 8 nucleotides matching TRBD1. Source material: peripheral blood. The sequence came from a human donor in a cohort sampled during active COVID-19. In DNA form, the CDR3 reads TGTGCCAGCAGCCAAGGACAGGGGCTTTTCGCTGGAAACACCATATATTTT. Its protein is CASSQGQGLFAGNTIYF.